The 9 T cell receptor beta chains below were found in one sample sequenced in a study of T-cell reconstitution after alpha-beta-depleted transplantation in children. This sample's TCRbeta library carried unique molecular identifier barcodes. MiXCR, run by TCRdb on the PCR reads, gives a single entry per CDR3 protein. Counted here are about 290,000 distinct CDR3 sequences, about 7.3% occurring once; the ten biggest clones make up approximately 9.6%. Whole-study results and caveats: Fresh T-cell production supplied most of the T-cell counts and diversity seen one year after transplant.

Antigens of these TCRs are unknown. This specimen consisted of peripheral blood, obtained 360 days after TCRalphabeta/CD19-depleted stem cell transplant. The origin of the receptors is a female patient under 10 years old who had a stem cell transplant for Fanconi anemia, so the T cells may come from the graft donor.

This clonotype was seen many times. The chain has TRBV11-2 and TRBJ1-1; D not certain. Germline V gene sequence: CDR1 SGHAT, CDR2 FQNNGV. The CDR3 sequence is 13 residues long. V shed 1 base and J shed 10 bases, with 13 bases lying between them. CDR3 protein: CASSLVRRGGAFF. As DNA, the CDR3 is TGTGCCAGCAGCTTAGTTCGCCGGGGAGGAGCTTTCTTT.

The chain combines TRBV6-2 or TRBV6-3 with TRBJ2-7, with TRBD1 identical over 9 bases. Per germline, CDR1 MNHEY and CDR2 SVGEGT. V lost 7 bases, J lost 2 bases, and 12 bases stayed unmatched. This CDR3 has 16 amino acids. The CDR3 region has the DNA TGTGCCAGCACCCCCCTGGGACAGGGAAATCCCTACGAGCAGTACGTC. Translating it yields CASTPLGQGNPYEQYV.

This clonotype was observed many times. The chain recombines TRBV27 with TRBJ2-1, with D unclear. CDR1 is MNHEY, CDR2 SMNVEV, per germline (reference sequence). Trimming removed 5 bases at V and 6 bases at J, with 17 bases between. The CDR3 covers 15 residues. The CDR3 region has the DNA TGTGCCAGCAGTGTTGGCTCGTGGGGAAGCAATGAGCAGTTCTTC. Amino acid sequence: CASSVGSWGSNEQFF.

Points on this clonotype: This may stem from a read error, because a much larger clone lies one nucleotide away. The rearrangement joins TRBV2 to TRBJ2-1, with D tentatively TRBD2 (5 bases). From germline, CDR1 is SNHLY and CDR2 FYNNEI. This CDR3 region has 13 residues. This CDR3 is CASRDGNYNQQFF. In DNA, the CDR3 is TGTGCCAGCAGAGACGGGAATTACAATCAGCAGTTCTTC.

In this sample, this clonotype turned up many times. The chain links TRBV10-3 to TRBJ1-5; 8 nucleotides line up with TRBD1. The CDR3 covers 14 residues. Germline V CDR1 and CDR2: ENHRY, SYGVKD. Trimming at V came to 4 bases and at J to 6 bases, leaving 5 bases not matched to a gene. CDR3 nucleotide sequence: TGTGCCATCAGTGGAACAGGGGGGGGTCAGCCCCAGCATTTT. Amino acids: CAISGTGGGQPQHF.

This clonotype was detected many times. This chain uses TRBV12-5 with TRBJ2-1; D perhaps matches TRBD1 (6 bases). CDR3 length: 14 amino acids. The germline V gene has CDR1 LGHNT and CDR2 FRNRAP. V dropped 5 bases and J dropped 8 bases, with 16 bases sitting between them. DNA of the CDR3: TGTGCTAGTGGTCGGGACACTGGTATCCATGAGCAGTTCTTC. It codes for CASGRDTGIHEQFF.

CDR3 sequence (DNA): TGTGCCACCAGTGATATACGGGACACGAGCAATCAGCCCCAGCATTTT. Translated, it gives CATSDIRDTSNQPQHF. The V call is TRBV24-1, the J call TRBJ1-5; D may be TRBD1 (6 bases). CDR3 size: 16 residues. Germline V gives CDR1 KGHDR, CDR2 SFDVKD. V shed 3 bases and J shed 1 base, with 12 bases lying between them.

This clonotype was seen repeatedly, ten times or more. The genes are TRBV12-3 or TRBV12-4 and TRBJ2-3; possibly TRBD1 or TRBD2 for D (5 bases each). Trimming took 1 base from V and 6 from J, leaving 11 bases between them. The CDR3 contains 14 residues. The CDR3 nucleotides are TGTGCCAGCAGTTTAGAGGGACCCCGGGATACGCAGTATTTT. This encodes CASSLEGPRDTQYF.

This clonotype has ten or more counts. This chain connects TRBV7-9 to TRBJ1-1; no reliable D call. The CDR3 covers 14 residues. Germline CDR1 reads SEHNR; CDR2 reads FQNEAQ (reference sequence). Trimming left V 1 base short and J 4 bases short, with 10 bases between. Written as DNA, the CDR3 is TGTGCCAGCAGCTTAGAGAGGTGGAGCACTGAAGCTTTCTTT. Its protein product is CASSLERWSTEAFF.